The 32 T cell receptor beta chains presented below share a single source sample, sequenced in a study of blood T cell repertoires in COVID-19. This table comes from immunoSEQ multiplex PCR, and its TCRdb copy is limited to in-frame clones, with some not included. The sample contains over 75,000 clones, 70% to 90% of which appear only once. The sample taken for sequencing was peripheral blood. The receptors originated from a human donor with COVID-19, enrolled during active disease. The donor label of this sample is uncertain.

The V call is TRBV10-3, the J call TRBJ2-1; the D is unclear. This CDR3 is built from 12 residues. Trimming removed 4 bases at V and 6 bases at J, with 7 bases between. Germline V gene lookup returns CDR1 ENHRY and CDR2 SYGVKD. This CDR3 is CAISVNGNEQFF. CDR3 DNA: TGTGCCATCAGTGTGAACGGCAATGAGCAGTTCTTC.

This clone appeared many times. This chain joins TRBV28 and TRBJ1-1, with D possibly matching TRBD1 (6 bases). The CDR3 sequence is 14 residues long. The germline V gene has CDR1 MDHEN and CDR2 SYDVKM. The germline V and J ends were trimmed by 5 bases and 3 bases, with 13 bases remaining between them. The chain's CDR3 is CASSPQGRYTEAFF. The CDR3 nucleotides are TGTGCCAGCAGTCCACAGGGTCGATACACTGAAGCTTTCTTT.

CDR3 region: CASSYSEEGTQPQHF. Written as DNA, the CDR3 is TGTGCCAGCAGTTACTCGGAGGAGGGAACCCAGCCCCAGCATTTT. The J gene is TRBJ1-5, the V gene TRBV6-6; D gene ambiguous. V gave up 0 bases and J gave up 7 bases, with 13 bases separating them. In germline, CDR1 is MNHNY, CDR2 SVGAGI (reference sequence). The CDR3 length is 15 residues.

This sequence joins TRBV29-1 and TRBJ2-2; D gene uncertain. Trimming removed 4 bases at V and 1 base at J, with 10 bases between. This CDR3 comprises 14 residues. CDR1 is SQVTM, CDR2 ANQGSEA, per germline. The CDR3 region has the DNA TGCAGCGTTGTGTTACAGCTGAACACCGGGGAGCTGTTTTTT. Translating it yields CSVVLQLNTGELFF.

The V gene is TRBV27, the J gene TRBJ1-5; no clear D gene. V was clipped by 3 bases and J by 5 bases, with 8 bases between them. The length of the CDR3 is 13 residues. The germline V gene encodes CDR1 MNHEY and CDR2 SMNVEV (reference sequence). The CDR3 nucleotides read TGTGCCAGCAGTTTTATGAGGGATCAGCCCCAGCATTTT. Translation gives CASSFMRDQPQHF.

J is TRBJ2-3 and V is TRBV28, with D possibly matching TRBD1 (6 bases). Trimming stripped 3 bases from V and 2 bases from J, with 12 bases between. Germline V gives CDR1 MDHEN, CDR2 SYDVKM. The CDR3 has 15 amino acids. The CDR3 region has the DNA TGTGCCAGCAGTTTTGGACAGTGGGCCACAGATACGCAGTATTTT. It specifies CASSFGQWATDTQYF.

This chain joins TRBV7-6 and TRBJ2-1; D gene uncertain. Germline V gene sequence: CDR1 SGHVS, CDR2 FNYEAQ. Trimming took off 5 bases at V and 9 bases at J, with 29 bases between the two ends. This CDR3 has 18 amino acids. CDR3 residues: CASSRPRSLGRVGSEQFF. The CDR3 nucleotides are TGTGCCAGCAGCCGCCCCCGGTCTCTAGGCCGGGTTGGTAGTGAGCAGTTCTTC.

The chain is built from TRBV5-1 and TRBJ2-4; 8 bases fit TRBD1. Germline lookup yields CDR1 SGHRS and CDR2 YFSETQ. The CDR3 length is 15 residues. V lost 2 bases to trimming and J lost 3 bases; unmatched junction nucleotides: 4. CDR3 amino acids: CASSFNTGGKNIQYF. The CDR3 bases are TGCGCCAGCAGCTTCAACACAGGGGGCAAAAACATTCAGTACTTC.

This clone has more than one count but fewer than ten. The V gene is TRBV5-4, the J gene TRBJ1-1; 8 nucleotides agree with TRBD1. Germline-derived CDR1 and CDR2 are SGHNT and YYREEE (reference sequence). V shed 6 bases and J 11 bases; nucleotides not matched to a gene: 12. This CDR3 region has 13 residues. The chain's CDR3 is CASTRQQGGEAFF. The CDR3 DNA reads as TGTGCCAGCACCCGACAACAGGGGGGTGAGGCTTTCTTT.

The chain recombines TRBV5-5 with TRBJ1-5, with D tentatively TRBD1 (6 bases). V was cut by 5 bases and J by 2 bases, with 8 bases left in between. The V gene's germline CDR1 is SGHKS and CDR2 YYEKEE (reference sequence). The CDR3 length is 13 residues. Written as DNA, the CDR3 is TGTGCCAGCAGAAGGACAGGCAATCAGCCCCAGCATTTT. The encoded protein is CASRRTGNQPQHF.

This clone was seen at least ten times. V usage is TRBV10-3 and J usage is TRBJ1-6; D is possibly TRBD1 (5 bases). The CDR3 covers 14 residues. Deletions cut 11 bases from V and 9 bases from J, with 20 bases between. Germline V gives CDR1 ENHRY, CDR2 SYGVKD. The CDR3 here is CAVRGDGVLSPLHF. The CDR3 DNA reads TGTGCCGTCCGCGGGGACGGAGTTCTTTCACCCCTCCACTTT.

CDR3 sequence: CAAGGAAPRRNEKLFF. The CDR3 DNA reads TGTGCCGCCGGGGGGGCAGCACCCCGGCGTAATGAAAAACTGTTTTTT. The chain joins TRBV2 to TRBJ1-4, with D tentatively TRBD1 (6 bases). V was shortened by 11 bases and J by 4 bases, with 23 bases between the two germline ends. Looked up from germline, CDR1 is SNHLY and CDR2 is FYNNEI. This CDR3 contains 16 residues.

The CDR3 region has the DNA TGTGCCAGCCGGGTCGAACGATTCAATCAGCCCCAGCATTTT. Protein product: CASRVERFNQPQHF. The chain joins TRBV28 to TRBJ1-5; no clear D gene. Germline loops: CDR1 MDHEN, CDR2 SYDVKM. V was clipped by 8 bases and J by 3 bases, with 14 bases between them. CDR3 length: 14 residues.

V usage is TRBV11-2 and J usage is TRBJ2-5, with D possibly being TRBD1 (6 bases). This CDR3 has 14 residues. V lost 5 bases to trimming and J lost 2 bases, with 12 bases between them. CDR1 is SGHAT and CDR2 is FQNNGV in the germline V gene. The DNA of the CDR3 is TGTGCCAGCAGCCAGTGGGACACACAAGAGACCCAGTACTTC. It specifies CASSQWDTQETQYF. The full variable domain, completed using reference TRBV11-2 and TRBJ2-5, is EAGVAQSPRYKIIEKRQSVAFWCNPISGHATLYWYQQILGQGPKLLIQFQNNGVVDDSQLPKDRFSAERLKGVDSTLKIQPAKLEDSAVYLCASSQWDTQETQYFGPGTRLLVL.

This chain joins TRBV30 and TRBJ2-7; 9 bases fit TRBD1. The V and J ends lost 4 bases and 4 bases, in that order; junction bases with no gene match: 5. Per the germline V gene, CDR1 is GTSNPN and CDR2 is SVGIG (reference sequence). The CDR3 totals 13 residues. The CDR3 DNA follows: TGTGCCTGGAACGTGGACAGGGGTTACGAGCAGTACTTC. Amino acid sequence: CAWNVDRGYEQYF. Full variable domain (missing parts from reference TRBV30 and TRBJ2-7): SQTIHQWPATLVQPVGSPLSLECTVEGTSNPNLYWYRQAAGRGLQLLFYSVGIGQISSEVPQNLSASRPQDRQFILSSKKLLLSDSGFYLCAWNVDRGYEQYFGPGTRLTVT.

The chain combines TRBV9 with TRBJ2-7, with a tentative D call TRBD1 (5 bases). Per the germline V gene, CDR1 is SGDLS and CDR2 is YYNGEE. The CDR3 totals 14 residues. The V and J ends lost 4 bases and 4 bases respectively, with 15 bases between them. CDR3 DNA: TGTGCCAGCAGCCACACAGTGGGGCCGTACGAGCAGTACTTC. This gives the protein CASSHTVGPYEQYF.

The chain recombines TRBV18 with TRBJ2-3; 10 nucleotides line up with TRBD2. This CDR3 comprises 17 residues. Losses at the gene ends were 4 bases for V and 5 bases for J; bases not matched to a gene: 12. The germline V gene has CDR1 KGHSH and CDR2 LQKENI. The DNA for the CDR3 is TGTGCCAGCTCACGGGGGATGGATACTAGCGGGGAAGATACGCAGTATTTT. Its protein is CASSRGMDTSGEDTQYF.

This chain links TRBV5-1 with TRBJ2-7; TRBD2 matches 9 bases. Trimming at V came to 7 bases and at J to 7 bases, leaving 9 bases not matched to a gene. Germline V CDR1 and CDR2: SGHRS, YFSETQ. The CDR3 spans 13 residues. In DNA form, the CDR3 reads TGCGCCAGCGCTATGGGCGGGAGGGCGGAGCAGTACTTC. Amino acid sequence: CASAMGGRAEQYF. Complete variable domain (other parts from reference TRBV5-1 and TRBJ2-7): KAGVTQTPRYLIKTRGQQVTLSCSPISGHRSVSWYQQTPGQGLQFLFEYFSETQRNKGNFPGRFSGRQFSNSRSEMNVSTLELGDSALYLCASAMGGRAEQYFGPGTRLTVT.

The chain employs TRBV6-5 and TRBJ2-7, with a weak D call TRBD1 (7 bases). Trimming removed 6 bases at V and 2 bases at J, with 11 bases between. This CDR3 region has 13 residues. Germline V gene data show CDR1 as MNHEY and CDR2 as SVGAGI. The CDR3 coding sequence is TGTGCCAGCAGCCGGGGGACAGCCTACGAGCAGTACTTC. This encodes CASSRGTAYEQYF.

This clone has only one observation. This chain uses TRBV18 with TRBJ1-3, with a weak D call TRBD1 (6 bases). The CDR3 consists of 14 residues. V was clipped by 2 bases and J by 7 bases, with 12 bases between them. CDR1 and CDR2 (germline): KGHSH, LQKENI. The CDR3 sequence: CASSPGDTRNTIYF. The DNA for the CDR3 is TGTGCCAGCTCACCAGGGGACACCCGGAACACCATATATTTT.

This clone is categorized as medium-sized. The rearrangement joins TRBV7-9 to TRBJ1-3, with 7 bases fitting TRBD1. The CDR3 spans 17 residues. Germline CDR1 SEHNR, CDR2 FQNEAQ (reference sequence). The trim removed 5 bases at V and 0 bases at J, leaving 10 bases unmatched. The CDR3, as DNA: TGTGCCAGCAGCCGCCCCGACGGGACAGTCTCTGGAAACACCATATATTTT. This codes for CASSRPDGTVSGNTIYF.

V gene TRBV11-2 combines with J gene TRBJ2-1, with D unresolved. CDR1 SGHAT and CDR2 FQNNGV come from the germline V gene. CDR3 length equals 14 residues. The ends were cut back, 4 bases at V and 3 bases at J, with 10 bases in the middle. CDR3 residues: CASSSRLNYNEQFF. In DNA, the CDR3 is TGTGCCAGCAGCTCGCGACTCAACTACAATGAGCAGTTCTTC.

This clone was observed a few times. The rearrangement links TRBV5-1 to TRBJ1-5; perhaps TRBD1 as D (5 bases). The length of the CDR3 is 14 residues. The germline V gene has CDR1 SGHRS and CDR2 YFSETQ. Trimming took 9 bases from V and 0 from J, leaving 13 bases between them. The CDR3 DNA reads TGCGCCATCGGGGGACGGATTAGCAATCAGCCCCAGCATTTT. Its protein is CAIGGRISNQPQHF.

This sequence joins TRBV27 and TRBJ1-1, with D possibly being TRBD1 (5 bases). Looked up from germline, CDR1 is MNHEY and CDR2 is SMNVEV (reference sequence). V was clipped by 4 bases and J by 0 bases, with 15 bases between them. The CDR3 runs to 16 residues. As DNA, the CDR3 is TGTGCCAGCAGTTCCAGCTGGGGGGGGGTGAACACTGAAGCTTTCTTT. This encodes CASSSSWGGVNTEAFF.

The rearrangement joins TRBV9 to TRBJ2-3; 10 nucleotides line up with TRBD2. The germline V gene encodes CDR1 SGDLS and CDR2 YYNGEE. The V gene end was trimmed by 2 bases and the J gene end by 2 bases; junction bases not matched to a gene: 5. The CDR3 length is 16 residues. CDR3 sequence reads: CASSVGLAGDTDTQYF. CDR3 nucleotides: TGTGCCAGCAGCGTGGGTCTAGCGGGGGACACAGATACGCAGTATTTT.

The J gene is TRBJ1-1, the V gene TRBV5-1; possible D gene TRBD1, 5 bases. The CDR3 runs 14 residues. Germline V gene lookup returns CDR1 SGHRS and CDR2 YFSETQ. V lost 0 bases, J lost 4 bases, and 10 bases lay in between. Here the CDR3 reads CASSLGDGSTEAFF. The CDR3 region has the DNA TGCGCCAGCAGCTTGGGGGACGGGAGCACTGAAGCTTTCTTT. The whole variable domain, remainder taken from reference TRBV5-1 and TRBJ1-1, is KAGVTQTPRYLIKTRGQQVTLSCSPISGHRSVSWYQQTPGQGLQFLFEYFSETQRNKGNFPGRFSGRQFSNSRSEMNVSTLELGDSALYLCASSLGDGSTEAFFGQGTRLTVV.

This clone occurred a few times. The chain combines TRBV7-9 with TRBJ1-6; D remains ambiguous. This CDR3 has 14 amino acids. V gave up 1 base and J gave up 7 bases, with 8 bases separating them. CDR1 and CDR2 (germline): SEHNR, FQNEAQ (reference sequence). CDR3 amino acids: CASSLGTGNSPLHF. The CDR3 bases are TGTGCCAGCAGCTTAGGCACGGGGAATTCACCCCTCCACTTT.

This chain joins TRBV9 and TRBJ1-6; D uncertain. Per germline, CDR1 SGDLS and CDR2 YYNGEE. The CDR3 is 12 amino acids. The ends were cut back, 2 bases at V and 7 bases at J, with 4 bases in the middle. The CDR3 sequence is CASSVGNSPLHF. In DNA form, the CDR3 reads TGTGCCAGCAGCGTCGGGAATTCACCCCTCCACTTT.

V gene TRBV10-3 combines with J gene TRBJ2-7, with TRBD1 matching over 9 bases. This CDR3 contains 15 residues. Germline V lookup: CDR1 ENHRY, CDR2 SYGVKD. J gave up 7 bases and V 3 bases, and 10 bases lay outside the gene matches. CDR3 nucleotide sequence: TGTGCCATCAGTGATTCACAGGGGGCGGCTCGAGAGCAGTACTTC. Translating it yields CAISDSQGAAREQYF.

This sequence joins TRBV6-6 and TRBJ1-2; no firm D call. The CDR3 has 15 residues. Germline V gives CDR1 MNHNY, CDR2 SVGAGI (reference sequence). The V and J ends lost 2 bases and 1 base respectively, with 11 bases between them. The CDR3 sequence is CASSYRQEYNYGYTF. CDR3 nucleotide sequence: TGTGCCAGCAGTTACCGGCAGGAATATAACTATGGCTACACCTTC.

V is TRBV6-5 and J is TRBJ2-7, with 8 nucleotides matching TRBD2. Germline loops: CDR1 MNHEY, CDR2 SVGAGI. The V and J ends lost 6 bases and 2 bases, in that order; junction bases with no gene match: 9. This CDR3 has 15 residues. CDR3 amino acids: CASSLKRGPAYEQYF. The CDR3 region has the DNA TGTGCCAGCAGCCTAAAGCGGGGGCCGGCCTACGAGCAGTACTTC.

This chain uses TRBV7-2 with TRBJ2-5, with 8 bases lining up with TRBD2. V trimming: 7 bases; J trimming: 5 bases; junction bases outside the gene matches: 12. The CDR3 spans 15 residues. Germline CDR1 is SGHTA and CDR2 is FQGNSA. CDR3 sequence: CASNPSRGGRETQYF. CDR3 sequence (DNA): TGTGCCAGCAACCCCTCTCGGGGGGGCCGGGAGACCCAGTACTTC.